The 8 T cell receptor beta chains presented below share a single source sample, sequenced in a study of cytomegalovirus exposure and HLA in healthy donors. PCR primers comprised 60 Vbeta and 13 Jbeta primers. TCRdb's copy holds only in-frame clones and misses some; the assay was immunoSEQ multiplex PCR. Here the sample spans 85,000 to 120,000 clones, approximately 64% being singletons. Source material: PBMCs. These receptors were taken from a human donor in good health.

J is TRBJ1-5 and V is TRBV6-6, with D uncertain. The germline V and J ends were trimmed by 7 bases and 8 bases, with 18 bases remaining between them. The germline V gene has CDR1 MNHNY and CDR2 SVGAGI (reference sequence). There are 14 residues in the CDR3. CDR3 coding DNA: TGTGCCAGCAATACCCGAGATGGTTTTAAGCCCCAGCATTTT. It specifies CASNTRDGFKPQHF.

V is TRBV5-1 and J is TRBJ2-7; a weak D match, TRBD2 (5 bases). Per germline, CDR1 SGHRS and CDR2 YFSETQ. V lost 0 bases to trimming and J lost 2 bases, with 6 bases between them. The CDR3 is 13 residues long. The CDR3 protein is CASSLDGAYEQYF. Written as DNA, the CDR3 is TGCGCCAGCAGCTTGGACGGGGCCTACGAGCAGTACTTC. Supplemented by reference TRBV5-1 and TRBJ2-7, the full variable domain reads KAGVTQTPRYLIKTRGQQVTLSCSPISGHRSVSWYQQTPGQGLQFLFEYFSETQRNKGNFPGRFSGRQFSNSRSEMNVSTLELGDSALYLCASSLDGAYEQYFGPGTRLTVT.

Only a few counts were recorded for this clone. The chain employs TRBV19 and TRBJ1-1; the match to TRBD1 covers 7 bases. The ends lost 4 bases at V and 5 bases at J; junction bases unmatched: 4. The length of the CDR3 is 13 residues. Germline V gene lookup returns CDR1 LNHDA and CDR2 SQIVND (reference sequence). CDR3 protein: CASSNHRGTEAFF. In DNA form, the CDR3 reads TGTGCCAGTAGTAACCACAGGGGAACTGAAGCTTTCTTT. Supplemented by reference TRBV19 and TRBJ1-1, the full variable domain reads DGGITQSPKYLFRKEGQNVTLSCEQNLNHDAMYWYRQDPGQGLRLIYYSQIVNDFQKGDIAEGYSVSREKKESFPLTVTSAQKNPTAFYLCASSNHRGTEAFFGQGTRLTVV.

This chain connects TRBV29-1 to TRBJ2-4; no clear D gene. V shed 7 bases and J shed 0 bases, with 13 bases lying between them. The V gene's germline CDR1 is SQVTM and CDR2 ANQGSEA. There are 14 residues in the CDR3. The CDR3 DNA follows: TGCAGCGCCGGCGGCCTACTAGCCAAAAACATTCAGTACTTC. Amino acids: CSAGGLLAKNIQYF.

This clone has a handful of counts. The chain recombines TRBV2 with TRBJ2-7, with 10 bases that match TRBD2. The CDR3 extends over 13 amino acids. Trimming cost V 8 bases and J 3 bases; bases outside gene matches: 4. Germline loops: CDR1 SNHLY, CDR2 FYNNEI. The CDR3: CASEASGGYEQYF. In DNA form, the CDR3 reads TGTGCCAGCGAAGCTAGCGGGGGCTACGAGCAGTACTTC. Complete variable domain (other parts from reference TRBV2 and TRBJ2-7): EPEVTQTPSHQVTQMGQEVILRCVPISNHLYFYWYRQILGQKVEFLVSFYNNEISEKSEIFDDQFSVERPDGSNFTLKIRSTKLEDSAMYFCASEASGGYEQYFGPGTRLTVT.

DNA of the CDR3: TGTGCCAGCAGCTTACAGGGGTGGAATCAGCCCCAGCATTTT. As protein: CASSLQGWNQPQHF. The V gene is TRBV7-6, the J gene TRBJ1-5; perhaps TRBD1 as D (6 bases). The CDR3 is 14 amino acids. The V gene's germline CDR1 is SGHVS and CDR2 FNYEAQ. The V gene lost 2 bases and the J gene lost 4 bases, with 9 bases spanning the gap.

V gene TRBV28 combines with J gene TRBJ2-5; TRBD2 agrees at 7 bases. Germline CDR1 reads MDHEN; CDR2 reads SYDVKM. The CDR3 has 15 residues. The junction had 8 bases not matched to a gene; V was cut back by 6 bases and J by 1 base. CDR3: CASRGHGGSQETQYF. In nucleotides, the CDR3 is TGTGCCAGCAGAGGGCACGGGGGGTCCCAAGAGACCCAGTACTTC.

The table lists this clone with a few counts. The CDR3 DNA follows: TGTGCCAGCAGGAAATCCTCGGGGACCCAGTACTTC. Translating it yields CASRKSSGTQYF. The chain employs TRBV6-5 and TRBJ2-5; D not resolved. The V gene's germline CDR1 is MNHEY and CDR2 SVGAGI. CDR3 length equals 12 residues. Trimming shortened V by 6 bases and J by 7 bases, and 12 bases separated the two germline ends.